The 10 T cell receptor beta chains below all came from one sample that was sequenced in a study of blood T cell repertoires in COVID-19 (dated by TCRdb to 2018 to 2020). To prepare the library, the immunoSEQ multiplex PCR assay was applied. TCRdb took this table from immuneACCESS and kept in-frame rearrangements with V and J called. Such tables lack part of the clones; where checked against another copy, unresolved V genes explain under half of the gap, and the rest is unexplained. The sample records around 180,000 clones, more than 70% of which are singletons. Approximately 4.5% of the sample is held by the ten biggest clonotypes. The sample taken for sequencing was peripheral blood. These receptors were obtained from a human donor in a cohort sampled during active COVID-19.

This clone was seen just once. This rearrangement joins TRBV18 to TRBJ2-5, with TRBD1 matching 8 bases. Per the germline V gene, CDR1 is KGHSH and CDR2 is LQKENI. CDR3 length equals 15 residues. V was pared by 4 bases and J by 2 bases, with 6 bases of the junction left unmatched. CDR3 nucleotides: TGTGCCAGCTCACTCCGGACAGGGTGGCAAGAGACCCAGTACTTC. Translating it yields CASSLRTGWQETQYF.

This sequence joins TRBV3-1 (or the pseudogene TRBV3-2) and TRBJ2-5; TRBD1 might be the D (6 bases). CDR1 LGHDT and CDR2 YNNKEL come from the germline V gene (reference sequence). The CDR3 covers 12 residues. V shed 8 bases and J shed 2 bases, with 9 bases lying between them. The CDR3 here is CASRTAQETQYF. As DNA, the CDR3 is TGTGCCAGCCGGACAGCTCAAGAGACCCAGTACTTC.

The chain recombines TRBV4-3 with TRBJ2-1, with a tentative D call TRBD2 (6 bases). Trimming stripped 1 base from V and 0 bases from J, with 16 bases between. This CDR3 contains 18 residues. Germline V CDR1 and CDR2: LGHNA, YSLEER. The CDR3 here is CASSQGYPPTSSYNEQFF. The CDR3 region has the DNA TGCGCCAGCAGCCAAGGCTATCCTCCGACTAGCTCCTACAATGAGCAGTTCTTC.

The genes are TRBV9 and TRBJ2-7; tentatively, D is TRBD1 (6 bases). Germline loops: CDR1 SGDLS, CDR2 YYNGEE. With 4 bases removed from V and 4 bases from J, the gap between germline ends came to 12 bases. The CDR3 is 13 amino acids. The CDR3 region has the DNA TGTGCCAGCAGCCCCCGGGACACATACGAGCAGTACTTC. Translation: CASSPRDTYEQYF.

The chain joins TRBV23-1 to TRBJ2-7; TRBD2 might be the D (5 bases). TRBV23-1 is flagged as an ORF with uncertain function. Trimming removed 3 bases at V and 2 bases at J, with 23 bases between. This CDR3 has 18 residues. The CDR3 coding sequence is TGCGCCAGCAGTCATACCCCACCGAAAGTGGACTTCGCCTACGAGCAGTACTTC. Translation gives CASSHTPPKVDFAYEQYF.

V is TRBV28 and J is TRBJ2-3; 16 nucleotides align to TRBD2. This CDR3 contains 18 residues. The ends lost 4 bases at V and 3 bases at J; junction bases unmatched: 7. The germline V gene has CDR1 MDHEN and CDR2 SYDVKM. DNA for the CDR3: TGTGCCAGCAGTTCGGGACTAGCGGGAGGGCCGAGAACAGATACGCAGTATTTT. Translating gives CASSSGLAGGPRTDTQYF.

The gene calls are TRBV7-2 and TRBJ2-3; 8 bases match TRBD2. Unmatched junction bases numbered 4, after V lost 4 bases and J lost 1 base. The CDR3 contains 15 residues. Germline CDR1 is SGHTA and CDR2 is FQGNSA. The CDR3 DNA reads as TGTGCCAGCAGCTCCGGGGGGGCGGGCACAGATACGCAGTATTTT. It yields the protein CASSSGGAGTDTQYF.

The DNA of the CDR3 is TGTGCCAGCAGCGTAGCGGGACACCCTAATGAAAAACTGTTTTTT. Its protein product is CASSVAGHPNEKLFF. The chain employs TRBV9 and TRBJ1-4; possible D gene TRBD1, 6 bases. CDR1 is SGDLS, CDR2 YYNGEE, per germline. V lost 0 bases, J lost 3 bases, and 9 bases lay in between. This CDR3 is built from 15 residues.

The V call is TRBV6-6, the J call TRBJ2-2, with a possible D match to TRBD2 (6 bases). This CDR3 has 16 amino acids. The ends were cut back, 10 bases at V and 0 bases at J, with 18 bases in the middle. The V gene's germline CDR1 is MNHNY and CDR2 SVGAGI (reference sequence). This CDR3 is CATRKGTLSNTGELFF. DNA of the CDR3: TGTGCCACTAGGAAGGGGACTCTATCGAACACCGGGGAGCTGTTTTTT.

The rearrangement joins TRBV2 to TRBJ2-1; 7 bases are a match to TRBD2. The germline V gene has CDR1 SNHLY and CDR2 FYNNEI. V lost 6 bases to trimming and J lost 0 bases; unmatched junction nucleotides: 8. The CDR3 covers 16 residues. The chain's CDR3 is CASRPQTSFSYNEQFF. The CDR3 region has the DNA TGTGCCAGCAGGCCTCAGACTAGCTTCTCCTACAATGAGCAGTTCTTC.